This T cell receptor (beta chain) is drawn from a study of radiotherapy plus CTLA-4 blockade in lung cancer. The ends were cut back, 5 bases at V and 7 bases at J, with 15 bases in the middle. The CDR3 has 13 amino acids. Germline lookup yields CDR1 SNHLY and CDR2 FYNNEI. On this clone itself: The target antigen is unknown.

Sequencing was performed with immunoSEQ multiplex PCR; in TCRdb, only in-frame clones are kept and a portion is missing. The table lists fewer than 100,000 clones, under 85% of them singletons, with just over 0.8% in the top ten. Study-wide results and limits: Radiotherapy with ipilimumab was followed by blood expansion of tumor-derived clones.

This material consisted of peripheral blood, taken from a patient treated with radiotherapy plus ipilimumab. The sequence was obtained from a human donor with non-small cell lung cancer who had stable disease on radiotherapy plus ipilimumab. The chain links TRBV2 to TRBJ2-7, with D perhaps TRBD1 (6 bases). As DNA, the CDR3 is TGTGCCAGCAGTACAGGGTCCCTTGGGGAGCAGTACTTC. Its protein is CASSTGSLGEQYF.